The 3 T cell receptor beta chains listed next were all sequenced from one sample in a study of blood T cell repertoires in COVID-19. Produced via immunoSEQ multiplex PCR; TCRdb's table is partial and in-frame only. The sample includes about 73,000 clones, 84% of them seen just once. Material for sequencing was peripheral blood. The receptors come from a human donor in a cohort sampled during active COVID-19.

V gene TRBV6-6 combines with J gene TRBJ1-4; 8 bases fit TRBD1. CDR3 length: 14 residues. V shed 6 bases and J 5 bases; nucleotides not matched to a gene: 5. Germline V gene data show CDR1 as MNHNY and CDR2 as SVGAGI (reference sequence). CDR3 sequence reads: CASRPPGGNEKLFF. The CDR3 DNA reads as TGTGCCAGCAGACCCCCAGGGGGCAATGAAAAACTGTTTTTT.

This sequence joins TRBV2 and TRBJ1-2; TRBD1 is a possible D gene (5 bases). CDR1 is SNHLY, CDR2 FYNNEI, per germline. The CDR3 runs to 15 residues. Trimming shortened V by 5 bases and J by 0 bases, and 13 bases separated the two germline ends. This CDR3 is CASSYIQAANYGYTF. The CDR3 nucleotides read TGTGCCAGCAGTTATATACAGGCCGCTAACTATGGCTACACCTTC.

The rearrangement links TRBV15 to TRBJ2-7; D perhaps matches TRBD1 (5 bases). Trimming left V 5 bases short and J 4 bases short, with 9 bases between. CDR3 length: 12 amino acids. From germline, CDR1 is LNHNV and CDR2 YYDKDF (reference sequence). The CDR3 sequence: CATSPQGYEQYF. In nucleotides, the CDR3 is TGTGCCACCAGCCCGCAGGGTTACGAGCAGTACTTC.